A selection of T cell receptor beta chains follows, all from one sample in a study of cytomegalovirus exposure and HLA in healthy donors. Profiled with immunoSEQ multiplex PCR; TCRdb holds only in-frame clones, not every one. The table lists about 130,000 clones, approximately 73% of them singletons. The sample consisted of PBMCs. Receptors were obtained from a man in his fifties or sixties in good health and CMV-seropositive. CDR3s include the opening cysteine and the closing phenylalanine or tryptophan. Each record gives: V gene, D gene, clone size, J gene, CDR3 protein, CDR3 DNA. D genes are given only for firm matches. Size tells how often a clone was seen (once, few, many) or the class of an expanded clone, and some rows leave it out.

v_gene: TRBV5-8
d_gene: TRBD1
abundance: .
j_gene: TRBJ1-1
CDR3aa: CASSLTTDRRSEAFF
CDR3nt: TGTGCCAGCAGCTTGACTACGGACAGGCGGTCTGAAGCTTTCTTT

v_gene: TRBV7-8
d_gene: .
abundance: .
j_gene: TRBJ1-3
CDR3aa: CASSLDRASGNTIYF
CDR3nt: TGTGCCAGCAGCTTAGACAGGGCCTCTGGAAACACCATATATTTT

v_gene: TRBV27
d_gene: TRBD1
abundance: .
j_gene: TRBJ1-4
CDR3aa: CASSRRDRGGSSEKLFF
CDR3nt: TGTGCCAGCAGCCGACGGGACAGGGGGGGAAGTAGTGAAAAACTGTTTTTT

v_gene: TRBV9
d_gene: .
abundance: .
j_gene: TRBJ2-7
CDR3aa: CASSVKRYRAYEQYF
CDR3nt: TGTGCCAGCAGCGTAAAACGTTACAGGGCCTACGAGCAGTACTTC

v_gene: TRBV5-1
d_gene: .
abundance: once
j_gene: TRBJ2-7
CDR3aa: CASSLPGGNEQYF
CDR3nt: TGCGCCAGCAGCTTGCCAGGGGGGAACGAGCAGTACTTC

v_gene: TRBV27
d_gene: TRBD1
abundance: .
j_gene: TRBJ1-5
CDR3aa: CAIAPLTGDQPQHF
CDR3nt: TGTGCCATCGCACCTTTGACAGGGGACCAGCCCCAGCATTTT

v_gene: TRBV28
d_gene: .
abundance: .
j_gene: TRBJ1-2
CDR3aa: CASRIALANYGYTF
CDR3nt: TGTGCCAGCAGAATCGCGCTAGCTAACTATGGCTACACCTTC

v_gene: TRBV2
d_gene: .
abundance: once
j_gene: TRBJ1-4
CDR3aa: CASSQAGEGEKLFF
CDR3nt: TGTGCCAGCAGTCAGGCGGGGGAGGGTGAAAAACTGTTTTTT

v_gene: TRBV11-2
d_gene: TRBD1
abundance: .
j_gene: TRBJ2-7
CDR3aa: CASSFRGTGVLDEQYF
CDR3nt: TGTGCCAGCAGCTTTCGGGGGACAGGGGTCCTTGACGAGCAGTACTTC

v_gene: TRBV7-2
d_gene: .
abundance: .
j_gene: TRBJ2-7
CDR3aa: CASRQAYEQYF
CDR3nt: TGTGCCAGCCGACAGGCCTACGAGCAGTACTTC

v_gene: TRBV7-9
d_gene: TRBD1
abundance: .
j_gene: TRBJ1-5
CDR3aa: CASSKDRTNQPQHF
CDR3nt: TGTGCCAGCAGCAAGGACAGGACCAATCAGCCCCAGCATTTT

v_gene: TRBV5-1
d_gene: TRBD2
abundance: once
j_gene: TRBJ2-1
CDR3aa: CASSWGLAGGYSYNEQFF
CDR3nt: TGCGCCAGCAGCTGGGGACTAGCGGGGGGCTACTCCTACAATGAGCAGTTCTTC

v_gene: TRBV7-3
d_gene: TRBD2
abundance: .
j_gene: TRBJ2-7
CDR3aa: CASSFFSGGPYEQYF
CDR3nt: TGTGCCAGCAGTTTCTTTAGCGGGGGGCCGTACGAGCAGTACTTC

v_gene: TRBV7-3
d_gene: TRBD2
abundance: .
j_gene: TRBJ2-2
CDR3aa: CASSSSGGSFGELFF
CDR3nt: TGTGCCAGCAGCTCTAGCGGGGGCTCCTTCGGGGAGCTGTTTTTT

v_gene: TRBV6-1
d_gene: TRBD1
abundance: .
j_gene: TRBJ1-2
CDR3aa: CASIPDRGDYGYTF
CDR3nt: TGTGCCAGCATACCGGACAGGGGTGACTATGGCTACACCTTC

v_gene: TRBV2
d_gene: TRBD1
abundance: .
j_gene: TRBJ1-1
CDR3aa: CASKGTGRDTEAFF
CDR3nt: TGTGCCAGCAAAGGGACAGGGAGGGACACTGAAGCTTTCTTT

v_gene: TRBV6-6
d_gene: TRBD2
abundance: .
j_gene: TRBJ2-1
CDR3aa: CASRGERERSGEQFF
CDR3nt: TGTGCCAGCAGGGGCGAGCGGGAACGCTCGGGTGAGCAGTTCTTC

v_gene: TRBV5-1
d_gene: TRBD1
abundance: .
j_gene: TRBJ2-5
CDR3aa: CASSQTGAEETQYF
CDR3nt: TGCGCCAGCAGCCAGACAGGGGCGGAGGAGACCCAGTACTTC

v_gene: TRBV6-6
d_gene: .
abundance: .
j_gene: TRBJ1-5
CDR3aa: CASSRDTNQPQHF
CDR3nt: TGTGCCAGCAGCCGGGACACTAATCAGCCCCAGCATTTT

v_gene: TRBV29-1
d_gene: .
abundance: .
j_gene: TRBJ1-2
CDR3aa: CSYLVNYGYTF
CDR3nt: TGCAGCTACTTGGTTAACTATGGCTACACCTTC

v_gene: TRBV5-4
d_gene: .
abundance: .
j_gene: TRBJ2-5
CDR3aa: CASSSQGVETQYF
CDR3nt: TGTGCCAGCAGCTCACAGGGCGTGGAGACCCAGTACTTC

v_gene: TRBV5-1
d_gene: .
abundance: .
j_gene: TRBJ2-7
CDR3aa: CASSFGGQAFEQYF
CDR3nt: TGCGCCAGCAGCTTTGGGGGACAAGCCTTCGAGCAGTACTTC

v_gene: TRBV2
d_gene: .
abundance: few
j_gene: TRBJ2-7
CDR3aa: CASSARGNEQYF
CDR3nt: TGTGCCAGCAGTGCTAGGGGGAACGAGCAGTACTTC

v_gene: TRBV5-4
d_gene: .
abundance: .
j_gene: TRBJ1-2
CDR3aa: CASSLVFTGEIDYGYTF
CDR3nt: TGTGCCAGCAGCTTGGTTTTTACGGGAGAGATAGACTATGGCTACACCTTC

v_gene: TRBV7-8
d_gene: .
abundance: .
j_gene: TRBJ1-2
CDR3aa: CASSLFGPREGGDGYTF
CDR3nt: TGTGCCAGCAGCTTATTCGGTCCTAGGGAGGGGGGCGATGGCTACACCTTC

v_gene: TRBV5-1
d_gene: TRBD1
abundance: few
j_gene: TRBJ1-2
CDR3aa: CASSSDRGSGGYTF
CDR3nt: TGCGCCAGCAGCTCGGACAGGGGTTCAGGTGGCTACACCTTC

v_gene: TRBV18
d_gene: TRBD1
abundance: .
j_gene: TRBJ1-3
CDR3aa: CASSPIDRGERNTIYF
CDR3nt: TGTGCCAGCTCACCGATCGACAGGGGTGAGAGAAACACCATATATTTT

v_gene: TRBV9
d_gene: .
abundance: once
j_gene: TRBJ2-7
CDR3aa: CASSGPSSGRDSYEQYF
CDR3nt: TGTGCCAGCAGCGGCCCATCGTCGGGCAGGGACTCATACGAGCAGTACTTC

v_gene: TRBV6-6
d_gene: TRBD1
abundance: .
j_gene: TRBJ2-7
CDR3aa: CASSTAQGSSEQYF
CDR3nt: TGTGCCAGCAGTACCGCACAGGGGAGCTCCGAGCAGTACTTC

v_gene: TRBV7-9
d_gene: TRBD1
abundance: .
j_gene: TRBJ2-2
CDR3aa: CASSRDRGTGELFF
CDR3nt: TGTGCCAGCAGCCGGGACAGGGGAACCGGGGAGCTGTTTTTT

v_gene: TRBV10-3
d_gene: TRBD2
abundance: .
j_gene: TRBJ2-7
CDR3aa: CAAGTSVSYEQYF
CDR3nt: TGTGCCGCCGGGACTAGCGTTTCCTACGAGCAGTACTTC

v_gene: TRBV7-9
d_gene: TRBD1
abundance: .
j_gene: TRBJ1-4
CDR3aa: CASSLRTGDEKLFF
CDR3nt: TGTGCCAGCAGCTTAAGGACAGGGGATGAAAAACTGTTTTTT

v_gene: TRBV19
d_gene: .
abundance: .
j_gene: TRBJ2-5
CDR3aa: CASAEAGTQYF
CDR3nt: TGTGCCAGTGCGGAGGCAGGGACCCAGTACTTC

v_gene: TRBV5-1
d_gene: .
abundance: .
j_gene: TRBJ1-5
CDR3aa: CASSREGSSNQPQHF
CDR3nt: TGCGCCAGCAGCAGGGAGGGAAGTAGCAATCAGCCCCAGCATTTT

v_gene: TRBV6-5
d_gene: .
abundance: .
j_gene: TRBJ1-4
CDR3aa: CASNRAGEKLFF
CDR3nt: TGTGCCAGCAACAGGGCCGGGGAAAAACTGTTTTTT

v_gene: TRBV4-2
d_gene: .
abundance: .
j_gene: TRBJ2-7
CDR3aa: CASSQGSPGSYEQYF
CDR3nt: TGTGCCAGCAGCCAAGGTTCACCGGGATCCTACGAGCAGTACTTC

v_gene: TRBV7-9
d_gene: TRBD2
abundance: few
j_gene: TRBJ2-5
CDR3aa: CASSSRTSGPGRWKETQYF
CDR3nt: TGTGCCAGCAGCTCCCGGACTAGCGGGCCGGGCCGATGGAAAGAGACCCAGTACTTC

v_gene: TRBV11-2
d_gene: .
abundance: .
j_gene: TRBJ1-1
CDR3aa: CASSRGGGNTEAFF
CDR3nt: TGTGCCAGCAGCAGGGGGGGAGGGAACACTGAAGCTTTCTTT

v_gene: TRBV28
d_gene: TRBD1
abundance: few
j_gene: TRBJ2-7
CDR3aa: CASIKGQGYVYEQYF
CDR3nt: TGTGCCAGCATCAAGGGACAGGGTTACGTCTACGAGCAGTACTTC

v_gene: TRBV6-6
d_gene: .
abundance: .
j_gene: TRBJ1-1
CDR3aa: CASTAGERNTEAFF
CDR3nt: TGTGCCAGCACCGCGGGGGAAAGAAACACTGAAGCTTTCTTT

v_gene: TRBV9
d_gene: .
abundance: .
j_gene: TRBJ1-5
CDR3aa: CASSVESGANQPQHF
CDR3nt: TGTGCCAGCAGCGTAGAGTCAGGCGCTAATCAGCCCCAGCATTTT

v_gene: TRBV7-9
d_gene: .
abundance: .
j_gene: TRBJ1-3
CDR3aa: CASSLPRGFSGNTIYF
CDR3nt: TGTGCCAGCAGCTTACCCCGGGGGTTTTCTGGAAACACCATATATTTT

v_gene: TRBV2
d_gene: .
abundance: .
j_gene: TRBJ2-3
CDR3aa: CASEFLADTQYF
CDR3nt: TGTGCCAGCGAATTTCTAGCCGATACGCAGTATTTT

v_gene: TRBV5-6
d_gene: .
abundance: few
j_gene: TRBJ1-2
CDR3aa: CASSFLEIYGYTF
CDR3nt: TGTGCCAGCAGCTTTCTGGAGATCTATGGCTACACCTTC

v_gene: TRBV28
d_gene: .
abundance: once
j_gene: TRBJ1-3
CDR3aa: CASSPRLSGNTIYF
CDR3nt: TGTGCCAGCAGTCCCCGACTATCTGGAAACACCATATATTTT

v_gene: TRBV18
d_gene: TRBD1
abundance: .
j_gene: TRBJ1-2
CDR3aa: CASSPTGSYGYTF
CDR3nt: TGTGCCAGCTCACCGACAGGGTCCTATGGCTACACCTTC

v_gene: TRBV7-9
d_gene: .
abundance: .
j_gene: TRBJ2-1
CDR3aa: CASSLALGLSYNEQFF
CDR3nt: TGTGCCAGCAGCTTAGCGCTGGGACTCTCCTACAATGAGCAGTTCTTC

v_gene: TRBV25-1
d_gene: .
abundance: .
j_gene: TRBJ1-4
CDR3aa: CASSSGGTTNEKLFF
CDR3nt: TGTGCCAGCAGCTCCGGGGGGACAACTAATGAAAAACTGTTTTTT